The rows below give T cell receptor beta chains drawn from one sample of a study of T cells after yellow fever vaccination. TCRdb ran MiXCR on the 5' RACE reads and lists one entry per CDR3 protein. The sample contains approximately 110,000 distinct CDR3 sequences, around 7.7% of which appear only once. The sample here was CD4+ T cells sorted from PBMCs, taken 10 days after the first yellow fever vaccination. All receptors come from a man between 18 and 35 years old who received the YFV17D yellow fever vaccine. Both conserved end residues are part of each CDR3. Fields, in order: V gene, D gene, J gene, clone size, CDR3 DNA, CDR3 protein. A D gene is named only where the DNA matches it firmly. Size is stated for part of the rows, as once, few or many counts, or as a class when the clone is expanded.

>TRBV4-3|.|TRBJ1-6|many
TGCGCCAGCAGCCAAGAAAGAAGGTCCTCCCTCCACTTT
CASSQERRSSLHF
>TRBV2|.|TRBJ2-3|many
TGTGCCAGCAGTGAGTATCCGCCTAGTACGCAGTATTTT
CASSEYPPSTQYF
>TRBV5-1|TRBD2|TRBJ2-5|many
TGCGCCAGCGGCGGACTAGCGGGTACCGAGACCCAGTACTTC
CASGGLAGTETQYF
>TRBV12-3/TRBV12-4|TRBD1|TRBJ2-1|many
TGTGCCAGCAGTTGGGACAGGGAGAGTGAGCAGTTCTTC
CASSWDRESEQFF
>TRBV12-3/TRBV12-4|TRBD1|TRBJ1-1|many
TGTGCCAGCAGTTCACAGGGGAAAACTGAAGCTTTCTTT
CASSSQGKTEAFF
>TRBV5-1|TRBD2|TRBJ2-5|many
TGCGCCAGCAGCTTGGTAGGGACTAGTATGGAGACCCAGTACTTC
CASSLVGTSMETQYF
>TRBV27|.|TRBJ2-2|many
TGTGCCAGCAGTTTTTCGCAGGGTCGAACCGGGGAGCTGTTTTTT
CASSFSQGRTGELFF
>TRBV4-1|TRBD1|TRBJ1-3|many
TGCGCCAGCAGCCAACGCCCCGCGACAGGGACGCGCGGAAACACCATATATTTT
CASSQRPATGTRGNTIYF
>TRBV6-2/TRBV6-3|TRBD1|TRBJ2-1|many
TGTGCCAGCAGAACGATACAGGGGAGCTCCTACAATGAGCAGTTCTTC
CASRTIQGSSYNEQFF
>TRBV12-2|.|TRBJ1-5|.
TGTGCAAGCAGTTTATCGGGACAGGTCAAGGAGCCCCAGCATTTT
CASSLSGQVKEPQHF
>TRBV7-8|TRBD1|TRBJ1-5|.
TGTGACAGCAGCTTAGCACAGACAGGGTTTAATCAGCCCCAGCATTTT
CDSSLAQTGFNQPQHF
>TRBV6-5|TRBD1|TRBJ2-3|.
TGTGCCAGCACAACACAGGGGGCTGTATCAGATACGCAGTATTTT
CASTTQGAVSDTQYF
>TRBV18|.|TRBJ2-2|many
TGTGCCAGCTCACCGTCCAGGGGAGGAACCGGGGAGCTGTTTTTT
CASSPSRGGTGELFF
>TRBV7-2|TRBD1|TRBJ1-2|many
TGTGCCAGCAGCTCACGACAGGGCTTCTATGGCTACACCTTC
CASSSRQGFYGYTF
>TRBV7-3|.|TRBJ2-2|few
TGTGCCAGCAGCTCCACCCTCCAATTGGACACCGGGGAGCTGTTTTTT
CASSSTLQLDTGELFF
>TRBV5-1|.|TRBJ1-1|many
TGCGCCAGCAGCCGGGAAGGGTCAAGGTCAAACACTGAAGCTTTCTTT
CASSREGSRSNTEAFF
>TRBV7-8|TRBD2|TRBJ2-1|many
TGTGCCAGCAGATCTCTAGCGGGCAATGAGCAGTTCTTC
CASRSLAGNEQFF
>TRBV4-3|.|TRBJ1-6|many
TGCGCCAGCAGCCAATGGGGGCGAGGGTCACCCCTCCACTTT
CASSQWGRGSPLHF
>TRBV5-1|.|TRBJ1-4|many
TGCGCCAGCAGCTTACAGGGAGGGGGTGAAAAACTGTTTTTT
CASSLQGGGEKLFF
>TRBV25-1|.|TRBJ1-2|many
TGTGCCAGCAGTGGCATCGCCTATGGCTACACCTTC
CASSGIAYGYTF
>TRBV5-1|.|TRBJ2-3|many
TGCGCCAGCAGCTTGGGGGTAGACACAGATACGCAGTATTTT
CASSLGVDTDTQYF
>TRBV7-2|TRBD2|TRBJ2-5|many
TGTGCCAGCAGCTCGCCGGGACTAGGGGAGACCCAGTACTTC
CASSSPGLGETQYF
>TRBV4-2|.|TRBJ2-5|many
TGTGCCAGCAGCCAACTCGGGCAAGAGACCCAGTACTTC
CASSQLGQETQYF
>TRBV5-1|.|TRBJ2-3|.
TGCGCCAGCAGCTTCCGCCGGGACTCCACAGATACGCAGTATTTT
CASSFRRDSTDTQYF
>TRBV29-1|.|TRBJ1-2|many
TGCAGCGTTGGAGGGGAAATTGGCTACACCTTC
CSVGGEIGYTF
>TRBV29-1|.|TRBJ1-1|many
TGCAGCGTTGAACGGGGTAGGGCCACTGAAGCTTTCTTT
CSVERGRATEAFF
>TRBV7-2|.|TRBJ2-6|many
TGTGCCAGCAGCTCTACCCTCAGGGCCAACGTCCTGACTTTC
CASSSTLRANVLTF
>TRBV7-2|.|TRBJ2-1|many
TGTGCCAGCGCACTAAGCGTGGCAGACTACAATGAGCAGTTCTTC
CASALSVADYNEQFF
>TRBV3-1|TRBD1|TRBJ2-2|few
TGTGCCAGCAGCCTTGAACAGGGGACATTCACCGGGGAGCTGTTTTTT
CASSLEQGTFTGELFF
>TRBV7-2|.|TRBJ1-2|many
TGTGCCAGCAGCTTAGCGTCCAGGGTCTCGGTTGGCTACACCTTC
CASSLASRVSVGYTF
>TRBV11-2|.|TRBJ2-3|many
TGTGCCAGCAGATATATCGGCGATACGCAGTATTTT
CASRYIGDTQYF
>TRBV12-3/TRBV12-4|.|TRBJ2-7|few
TGTGCCAGCAGTCCCCGTTTCGACGAGCAGTACTTC
CASSPRFDEQYF
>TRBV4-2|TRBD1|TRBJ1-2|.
TGTGCCAGCAGCACTCAGGGGGCAGGTGGCTACACCTTC
CASSTQGAGGYTF
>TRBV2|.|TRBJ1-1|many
TGTGCCAGCAGTGACCCGGACAGTGAAGCTTTCTTT
CASSDPDSEAFF
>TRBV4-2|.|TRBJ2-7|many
TGTGCCAGCAGCCAAGGTAATTCAGGGTCATTCTCCTACGAGCAGTACTTC
CASSQGNSGSFSYEQYF
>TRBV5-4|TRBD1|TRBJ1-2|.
TGTGCCAGCAGCTTGGGAGGGGGCCGAGACTATGGCTACACCTTC
CASSLGGGRDYGYTF
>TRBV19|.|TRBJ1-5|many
TGTGCCAGTAGTACTACGCGAGACCAGCCCCAGCATTTT
CASSTTRDQPQHF